The clone carrying this T cell receptor (beta chain) occurred a few times. Antigen unknown. The data were obtained in a study of T cells in Graves' hyperthyroidism and ophthalmopathy. The germline V gene encodes CDR1 SGHTA and CDR2 FQGTGA. The CDR3 is 14 amino acids. V lost 1 base, J lost 4 bases, and 10 bases lay in between. Newly diagnosed hyperthyroidism, duration under 2 months, in patients aged 18 to 65. Sample collection date corresponds to first hyperthyroidism diagnosis, prior to any ophthalmopathy symptoms. Authors of the study amplified TCR beta CDR3 regions from RNA transcripts. When the TCR CDR3 underwent first-round RT-PCR, the HTBI primer set was used. In TCRdb, the multiplex PCR reads were re-called with MiXCR into one record per CDR3 protein. Of a few hundred thousand distinct CDR3 sequences detected, approximately 15% appear once; the ten largest clones hold 5.5% to 7.5%. Study-level findings and limits: Blood held most thyroid clonotypes expanded above 0.001 frequency. A model built on 13 V-J features separated ophthalmopathy from stable hyperthyroidism.

Specimen: blood. The clonotype was recovered from a woman aged 25 to 45 with Graves' hyperthyroidism that later progressed to Graves' ophthalmopathy. V is TRBV7-3 and J is TRBJ1-1; no clear D. CDR3 DNA sequence: TGTGCCAGCAGCTTAAATGGGGAGGGCACTGAAGCTTTCTTT. This sequence encodes CASSLNGEGTEAFF.